This entry concerns a single T cell receptor (beta chain). Its antigen is as yet unknown. The germline CDR1 and CDR2 sequences are LGHNA and YNFKEQ. The CDR3 is 15 amino acids. Trimming left V 0 bases short and J 0 bases short, with 6 bases between. Treatment defined: 15 to 20 received Ad26.COV2.S at low or high dose, single or two shots; several received placebo; per-sample allocation not given. Sampling was performed 63 days after the first vaccine or placebo injection. As its vector, the vaccine had Ad26, which expressed Wuhan-strain SARS-CoV-2 spike. These data are taken from a study of Ad26.COV2.S vaccination and SARS-CoV-2 variants. Study context: Within the COV1001 Ad26.COV2.S trial arm, the donor was enrolled. Each vaccinee took Ad26.COV2.S intramuscularly, once or twice 56 days apart. Study-wide findings and caveats: TCR breadth and depth estimates may have understated total T cell responses.

Libraries were prepared by immunoSEQ multiplex PCR; TCRdb keeps only in-frame clonotypes and omits some of them. There are hundreds of thousands of clones in the sample; about 88% occur only once, and 6.4% lies in the top ten. The clonotype originates from a person between 18 and 59 years old who received the Ad26.COV2.S COVID-19 vaccine or a placebo. The chain combines TRBV4-2 with TRBJ1-5; D not resolved. The sequencing here drew on peripheral blood, taken in a trial of Ad26.COV2.S vaccine versus placebo. The CDR3 DNA reads TGTGCCAGCAGCCAAGAGGTCGGTAGCAATCAGCCCCAGCATTTT. Its translation is CASSQEVGSNQPQHF.